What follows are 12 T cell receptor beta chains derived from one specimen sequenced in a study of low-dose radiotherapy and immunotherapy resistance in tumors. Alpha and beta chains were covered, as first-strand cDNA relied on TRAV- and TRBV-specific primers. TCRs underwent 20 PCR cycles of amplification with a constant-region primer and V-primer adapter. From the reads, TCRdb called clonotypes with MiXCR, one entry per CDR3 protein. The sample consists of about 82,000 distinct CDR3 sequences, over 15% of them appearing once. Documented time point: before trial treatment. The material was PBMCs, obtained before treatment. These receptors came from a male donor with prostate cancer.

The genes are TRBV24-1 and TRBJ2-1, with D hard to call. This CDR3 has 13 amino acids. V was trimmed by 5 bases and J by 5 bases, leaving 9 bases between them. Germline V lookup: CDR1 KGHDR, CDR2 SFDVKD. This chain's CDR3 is CATSGQANNEQFF. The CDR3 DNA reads TGTGCCACCAGTGGTCAAGCCAACAATGAGCAGTTCTTC.

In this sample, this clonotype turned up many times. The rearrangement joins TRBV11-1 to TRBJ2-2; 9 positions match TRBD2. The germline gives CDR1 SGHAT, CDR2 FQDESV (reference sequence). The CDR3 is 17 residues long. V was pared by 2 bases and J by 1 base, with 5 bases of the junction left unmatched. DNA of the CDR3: TGTGCCAGCAGCTTAATGGCGGGGGGGATGAACACCGGGGAGCTGTTTTTT. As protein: CASSLMAGGMNTGELFF.

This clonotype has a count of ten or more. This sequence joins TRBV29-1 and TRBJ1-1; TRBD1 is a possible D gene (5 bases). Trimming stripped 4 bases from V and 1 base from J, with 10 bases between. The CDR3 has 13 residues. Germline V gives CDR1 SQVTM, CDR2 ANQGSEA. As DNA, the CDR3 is TGCAGCGTTGTCAGGACATGGAACACTGAAGCTTTCTTT. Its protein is CSVVRTWNTEAFF.

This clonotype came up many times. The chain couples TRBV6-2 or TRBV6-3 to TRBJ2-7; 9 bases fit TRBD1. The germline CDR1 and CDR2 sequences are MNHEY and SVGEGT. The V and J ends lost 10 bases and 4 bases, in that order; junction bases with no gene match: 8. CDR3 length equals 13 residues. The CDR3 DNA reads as TGTGCCACTTCGGGACAGGGACATTACGAGCAGTACTTC. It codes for CATSGQGHYEQYF.

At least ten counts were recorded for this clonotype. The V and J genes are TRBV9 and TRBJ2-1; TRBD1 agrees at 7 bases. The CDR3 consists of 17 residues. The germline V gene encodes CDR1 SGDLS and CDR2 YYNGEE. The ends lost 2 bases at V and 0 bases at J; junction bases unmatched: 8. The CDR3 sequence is CASSVRTGADSYNEQFF. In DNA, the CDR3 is TGTGCCAGCAGCGTCCGGACAGGAGCAGACTCCTACAATGAGCAGTTCTTC.

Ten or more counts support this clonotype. The CDR3 sequence is CASSRDRGLNTEAFF. The CDR3 nucleotides are TGTGCCAGCAGTCGGGACAGGGGGTTGAACACTGAAGCTTTCTTT. The rearrangement links TRBV6-1 to TRBJ1-1, with TRBD1 matching over 11 bases. CDR3 size: 15 residues. V shed 5 bases, J shed 0 bases, and the junction held 2 bases outside the gene matches. Germline assignment: CDR1 MNHNS and CDR2 SASEGT.

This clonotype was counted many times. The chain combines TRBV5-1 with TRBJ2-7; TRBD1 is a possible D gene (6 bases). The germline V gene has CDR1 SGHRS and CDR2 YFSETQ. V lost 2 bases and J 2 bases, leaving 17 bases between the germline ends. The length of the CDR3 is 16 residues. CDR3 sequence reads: CASSFARDTGTYEQYF. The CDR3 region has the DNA TGCGCCAGCAGCTTTGCCCGGGACACGGGGACCTACGAGCAGTACTTC.

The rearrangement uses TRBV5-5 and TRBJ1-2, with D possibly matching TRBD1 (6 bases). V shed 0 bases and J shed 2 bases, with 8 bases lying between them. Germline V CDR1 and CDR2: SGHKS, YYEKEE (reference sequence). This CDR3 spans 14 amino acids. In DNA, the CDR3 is TGTGCCAGCAGCTTGGGGACAGACAACTATGGCTACACCTTC. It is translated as CASSLGTDNYGYTF.

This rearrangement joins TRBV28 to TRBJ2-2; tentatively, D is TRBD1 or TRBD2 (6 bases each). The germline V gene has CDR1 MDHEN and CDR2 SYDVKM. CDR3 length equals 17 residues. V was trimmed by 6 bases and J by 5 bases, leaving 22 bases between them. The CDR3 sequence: CASRTGTGTSGTGELFF. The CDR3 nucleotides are TGTGCCAGCAGGACAGGAACCGGGACCAGCGGGACCGGGGAGCTGTTTTTT.

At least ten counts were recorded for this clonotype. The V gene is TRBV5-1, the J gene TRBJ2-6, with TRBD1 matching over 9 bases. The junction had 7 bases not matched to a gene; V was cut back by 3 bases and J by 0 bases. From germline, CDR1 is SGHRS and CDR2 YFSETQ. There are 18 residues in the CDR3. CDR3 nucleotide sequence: TGCGCCAGCAGCTCGAACAGGGGGCCCCGCTCTGGGGCCAACGTCCTGACTTTC. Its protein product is CASSSNRGPRSGANVLTF. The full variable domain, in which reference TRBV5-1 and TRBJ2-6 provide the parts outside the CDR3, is KAGVTQTPRYLIKTRGQQVTLSCSPISGHRSVSWYQQTPGQGLQFLFEYFSETQRNKGNFPGRFSGRQFSNSRSEMNVSTLELGDSALYLCASSSNRGPRSGANVLTFGAGSRLTVL.

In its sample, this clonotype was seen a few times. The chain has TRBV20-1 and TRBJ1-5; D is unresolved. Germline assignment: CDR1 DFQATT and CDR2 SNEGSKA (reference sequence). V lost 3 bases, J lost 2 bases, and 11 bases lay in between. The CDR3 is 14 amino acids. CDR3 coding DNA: TGCAGTGCTAGCGTCCCAGTCGGCAATCAGCCCCAGCATTTT. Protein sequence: CSASVPVGNQPQHF.

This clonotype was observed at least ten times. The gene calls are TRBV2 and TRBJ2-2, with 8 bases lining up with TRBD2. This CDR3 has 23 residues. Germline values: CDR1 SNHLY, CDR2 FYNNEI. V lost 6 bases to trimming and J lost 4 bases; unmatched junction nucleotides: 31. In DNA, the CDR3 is TGTGCCAGCAGCGCCCAGCTTTGGGGGCGGGGTTGGGCTAGCGGGCCTGGCACCGGGGAGCTGTTTTTT. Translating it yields CASSAQLWGRGWASGPGTGELFF.